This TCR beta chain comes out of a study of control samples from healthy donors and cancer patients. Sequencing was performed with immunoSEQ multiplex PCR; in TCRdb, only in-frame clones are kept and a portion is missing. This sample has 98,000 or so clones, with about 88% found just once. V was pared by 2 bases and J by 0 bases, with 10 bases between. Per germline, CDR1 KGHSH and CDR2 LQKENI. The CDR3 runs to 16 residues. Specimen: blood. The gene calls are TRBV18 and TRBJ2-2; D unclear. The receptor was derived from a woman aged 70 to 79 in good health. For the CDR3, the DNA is TGTGCCAGCTCACCATCGGGTCCCCCGAACACCGGGGAGCTGTTTTTT. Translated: CASSPSGPPNTGELFF.